Following are 27 T cell receptor beta chains from one sample sequenced in a study of cytomegalovirus exposure and HLA in healthy donors. In the PCR, 60 Vbeta and 13 Jbeta primers were used. This table comes from immunoSEQ multiplex PCR, and its TCRdb copy is limited to in-frame clones, with some not included. The sample has some 190,000 clones, roughly 82% seen once. The sample consisted of PBMCs. The receptors were gathered from a man aged 35 to 55 in good health and CMV-seronegative.

Here the CDR3 DNA reads TGCGCCAGCAGCCCCCCCTCAGATACGCAGTATTTT. Encoded protein: CASSPPSDTQYF. V and J are TRBV5-1 and TRBJ2-3, with no clear D. The CDR3 spans 12 residues. The germline V gene encodes CDR1 SGHRS and CDR2 YFSETQ. Trimming stripped 4 bases from V and 4 bases from J, with 7 bases between.

This chain links TRBV7-6 with TRBJ2-1; the match to TRBD2 covers 15 bases. This CDR3 contains 15 residues. Trimming cost V 5 bases and J 9 bases; bases outside gene matches: 5. The V gene's germline CDR1 is SGHVS and CDR2 FNYEAQ. The CDR3 sequence: CASSPGLAGGPEQFF. Here the CDR3 DNA reads TGTGCCAGCAGCCCGGGACTAGCGGGAGGCCCTGAGCAGTTCTTC.

This clone turned up a few times. The chain links TRBV11-2 to TRBJ1-5; 9 bases map to TRBD1. The CDR3 loop spans 14 amino acids. V shed 4 bases and J 6 bases; nucleotides not matched to a gene: 4. Germline V gene data show CDR1 as SGHAT and CDR2 as FQNNGV. The CDR3 spells CASSSDRGSQPQHF. CDR3 in DNA: TGTGCCAGCAGCTCGGACAGGGGCTCTCAGCCCCAGCATTTT.

CDR3 sequence: CAWSVAGYEQYF. The DNA for the CDR3 is TGTGCCTGGAGTGTAGCGGGATACGAGCAGTACTTC. The chain couples TRBV30 to TRBJ2-7; 7 bases line up with TRBD2. Trimming removed 0 bases from V and 4 bases from J; junction bases left unmatched: 0. Germline CDR1 reads GTSNPN; CDR2 reads SVGIG (reference sequence). The CDR3 length is 12 residues.

The chain combines TRBV5-5 with TRBJ1-4; 11 bases are shared with TRBD1. Germline CDR1 and CDR2: SGHKS and YYEKEE (reference sequence). With V trimmed by 4 bases and J by 8 bases, 4 bases remained unmatched. The CDR3 is 14 amino acids. CDR3: CASSPGTGGEKLFF. For the CDR3, the DNA is TGTGCCAGCAGCCCCGGGACAGGGGGGGAAAAACTGTTTTTT.

V and J are TRBV7-3 and TRBJ2-5; TRBD2 might be the D (5 bases). Germline V lookup: CDR1 SGHTA, CDR2 FQGTGA. The CDR3 is made up of 14 amino acids. V was shortened by 5 bases and J by 0 bases, with 10 bases between the two germline ends. The CDR3 coding sequence is TGTGCCAGCAGCCCCTCCGGGAACCAAGAGACCCAGTACTTC. It codes for CASSPSGNQETQYF.

The V call is TRBV7-8, the J call TRBJ1-2, with 7 bases aligning to TRBD1. CDR3 length: 16 amino acids. Losses at the gene ends were 8 bases for V and 2 bases for J; bases not matched to a gene: 14. Per germline, CDR1 SGHVS and CDR2 FQNEAQ. The CDR3 nucleotides read TGTGCCAGCTTCTCACCCGACAGGGAACTAAACTATGGCTACACCTTC. Translating it yields CASFSPDRELNYGYTF.

The table lists this clone with a count of one. The chain uses TRBV18 and TRBJ1-6; TRBD1 might be the D (6 bases). V was clipped by 3 bases and J by 7 bases, with 13 bases between them. CDR1 is KGHSH and CDR2 is LQKENI in the germline V gene. The CDR3 length is 15 residues. This CDR3 reads CASSPPPGENSPLHF. As DNA, the CDR3 is TGTGCCAGCTCACCTCCGCCAGGGGAAAATTCACCCCTCCACTTT.

The gene calls are TRBV6-5 and TRBJ1-1; D is ambiguous. CDR3 length: 14 residues. V lost 0 bases to trimming and J lost 4 bases, with 9 bases between them. The germline CDR1 and CDR2 sequences are MNHEY and SVGAGI. DNA of the CDR3: TGTGCCAGCAGTTACTCGAGGGTGGGCACTGAAGCTTTCTTT. It encodes CASSYSRVGTEAFF.

The chain links TRBV5-1 to TRBJ1-1, with no clear D. Germline CDR1 and CDR2: SGHRS and YFSETQ. Trimming removed 4 bases from V and 1 base from J, with 11 bases in between. This CDR3 is built from 14 residues. Here the CDR3 reads CASSPTSQNTEAFF. CDR3 nucleotides: TGCGCCAGCAGCCCTACCTCGCAGAACACTGAAGCTTTCTTT.

V and J are TRBV12-5 and TRBJ2-1; 9 bases align to TRBD2. The length of the CDR3 is 15 residues. Germline values: CDR1 LGHNT, CDR2 FRNRAP. The V and J ends lost 2 bases and 4 bases, in that order; junction bases with no gene match: 3. CDR3 coding DNA: TGTGCTAGTGGTTTGATTAGCGGGGGATACAATGAGCAGTTCTTC. This gives the protein CASGLISGGYNEQFF.

The chain couples TRBV10-3 to TRBJ1-5; D is ambiguous. CDR1 is ENHRY, CDR2 SYGVKD, per germline. The CDR3 covers 15 residues. Trimming stripped 0 bases from V and 4 bases from J, with 10 bases between. The CDR3 nucleotides are TGTGCCATCAGTGAGTCAAAAGGGAGGAATCAGCCCCAGCATTTT. Protein sequence: CAISESKGRNQPQHF.

The chain joins TRBV13 to TRBJ2-5; 9 nucleotides line up with TRBD2. Germline CDR1 reads PRHDT; CDR2 reads FYEKMQ (reference sequence). This CDR3 spans 15 amino acids. V dropped 5 bases and J dropped 4; count of bases not matched to a gene: 8. CDR3 in amino acids: CASSHLAGAGETQYF. In DNA, the CDR3 is TGTGCCAGCAGCCACTTAGCGGGAGCTGGAGAGACCCAGTACTTC.

This clone has just a few counts. Here the CDR3 reads CASSAWRAVRTEAFF. The CDR3 DNA follows: TGTGCCAGCAGTGCCTGGAGGGCGGTCCGCACTGAAGCTTTCTTT. The chain joins TRBV6-6 to TRBJ1-1; D call uncertain. The CDR3 extends over 15 amino acids. V was pared by 5 bases and J by 4 bases, with 17 bases between. Germline V gives CDR1 MNHNY, CDR2 SVGAGI (reference sequence).

The J gene is TRBJ1-6, the V gene TRBV5-1; D may be TRBD1 (5 bases). The CDR3 is 14 residues long. The germline gives CDR1 SGHRS, CDR2 YFSETQ. Trimming removed 4 bases at V and 7 bases at J, with 12 bases between. The CDR3 region is CASSLRQGNSPLHF. CDR3 sequence (DNA): TGCGCCAGCAGCCTTCGGCAGGGAAATTCACCCCTCCACTTT.

The chain combines TRBV11-3 with TRBJ2-1, with a weak D call TRBD1 (6 bases). The CDR3 is 15 residues long. V dropped 5 bases and J dropped 1 base, with 12 bases sitting between them. The germline V gene encodes CDR1 SGHNT and CDR2 YENEEA. This CDR3 reads CASSPNRESYNEQFF. CDR3 DNA: TGTGCCAGCAGCCCGAACAGGGAATCCTACAATGAGCAGTTCTTC.

This chain connects TRBV5-1 to TRBJ1-4; 7 bases align to TRBD1. Germline-derived CDR1 and CDR2 are SGHRS and YFSETQ. J gave up 2 bases and V 7 bases, and 5 bases lay outside the gene matches. The CDR3 has 14 residues. For the CDR3, the DNA is TGCGCCAGCGGGAGACAGGGTACTAATGAAAAACTGTTTTTT. It specifies CASGRQGTNEKLFF.

The chain uses TRBV30 and TRBJ2-7; 13 positions match TRBD2. Germline CDR1 reads GTSNPN; CDR2 reads SVGIG (reference sequence). This CDR3 has 14 amino acids. Trimming cost V 3 bases and J 6 bases; bases outside gene matches: 5. CDR3 sequence reads: CAWSRTSGSGEQYF. The CDR3 DNA is TGTGCCTGGAGCAGGACTAGCGGGAGCGGCGAGCAGTACTTC.

The chain uses TRBV11-3 and TRBJ1-4; weak D call: TRBD1 (6 bases). Per the germline V gene, CDR1 is SGHNT and CDR2 is YENEEA. The CDR3 has 15 residues. Trimming cost V 8 bases and J 2 bases, with 15 bases left between them. This CDR3 is CASGPGTSTNEKLFF. CDR3 bases: TGTGCCAGCGGACCCGGGACATCGACTAATGAAAAACTGTTTTTT.

The CDR3 region is CASSLLQGARTGANVLTF. The CDR3 nucleotides read TGTGCCAGCAGCTTGCTACAGGGGGCGAGGACTGGGGCCAACGTCCTGACTTTC. The rearrangement joins TRBV5-6 to TRBJ2-6; 9 positions agree with TRBD1. J was trimmed by 2 bases and V by 1 base; bases with no gene match: 7. Per the germline V gene, CDR1 is SGHDT and CDR2 is YYEEEE. This CDR3 is 18 amino acids long.

The sample holds one count of this clone. The V call is TRBV19, the J call TRBJ1-4; D ambiguous. In germline, CDR1 is LNHDA, CDR2 SQIVND (reference sequence). V was cut by 7 bases and J by 0 bases, with 12 bases left in between. The CDR3 covers 15 residues. For the CDR3, the DNA is TGTGCCAGTACTCCAAGAGGCGCAACTAATGAAAAACTGTTTTTT. Amino acid sequence: CASTPRGATNEKLFF.

This chain connects TRBV2 to TRBJ1-2; 9 positions agree with TRBD1. V dropped 5 bases and J dropped 13; count of bases not matched to a gene: 8. CDR3 length equals 12 residues. The germline CDR1 and CDR2 sequences are SNHLY and FYNNEI. CDR3: CASSNRQGVFTF. The CDR3 DNA is TGTGCCAGCAGTAACAGACAGGGGGTCTTCACCTTC.

The rearrangement joins TRBV28 to TRBJ1-2; 8 bases are shared with TRBD1. The CDR3 totals 15 residues. V shed 9 bases and J 3 bases; nucleotides not matched to a gene: 12. CDR1 MDHEN and CDR2 SYDVKM come from the germline V gene. The CDR3 loop reads CASTPQGAPHYGYTF. The CDR3 DNA is TGTGCCAGTACCCCCCAGGGGGCGCCCCACTATGGCTACACCTTC.

The chain has TRBV7-9 and TRBJ1-1; no clear D. Germline V gene lookup returns CDR1 SEHNR and CDR2 FQNEAQ (reference sequence). The CDR3 totals 12 residues. The ends were cut back, 5 bases at V and 4 bases at J, with 8 bases in the middle. CDR3 nucleotide sequence: TGTGCCAGCAGCCCTACAGCCACTGAAGCTTTCTTT. As protein: CASSPTATEAFF.

The V call is TRBV6-1, the J call TRBJ2-5; possible D gene TRBD1, 5 bases. Per germline, CDR1 MNHNS and CDR2 SASEGT. This CDR3 has 15 residues. The V gene lost 7 bases and the J gene lost 3 bases, with 18 bases spanning the gap. DNA of the CDR3: TGTGCCAGCACGTTGAGTAGGACAACAAAAGAGACCCAGTACTTC. Translation gives CASTLSRTTKETQYF.

The chain has TRBV5-1 and TRBJ2-7, with 11 bases fitting TRBD1. Germline V gene lookup returns CDR1 SGHRS and CDR2 YFSETQ. The CDR3 sequence is 15 residues long. Unmatched junction bases numbered 6, after V lost 4 bases and J lost 3 bases. In nucleotides, the CDR3 is TGCGCCAGCAGCGAACCCGGGACAGGGGGCTACGAGCAGTACTTC. Translating gives CASSEPGTGGYEQYF.

The chain links TRBV5-4 to TRBJ1-1, with 7 bases identical to TRBD1. V shed 4 bases and J 4 bases; nucleotides not matched to a gene: 10. Germline V CDR1 and CDR2: SGHNT, YYREEE (reference sequence). This CDR3 has 15 amino acids. In DNA form, the CDR3 reads TGTGCCAGCAGCGTTACAGGGGTCCGAGTCACTGAAGCTTTCTTT. Translated, it gives CASSVTGVRVTEAFF.